This TCR beta chain is from a study of technical replicates of blood from a handful of donors. Libraries were prepared by immunoSEQ multiplex PCR; TCRdb keeps only in-frame clonotypes and omits some of them. The sample gives 74,000 or so clones, about 93% of which show up once; approximately 0.3% is in the top ten. Per germline, CDR1 LNHDA and CDR2 SQIVND (reference sequence). V trimming: 7 bases; J trimming: 5 bases; junction bases outside the gene matches: 6. CDR3 length equals 13 residues. The clonotype comes from a human donor in good health. J is TRBJ1-2 and V is TRBV19; the match to TRBD1 covers 8 bases. The sequencing input was T cells isolated from PBMCs. CDR3 DNA: TGTGCCAGTATGGAACAGGGGGTATATGGCTACACCTTC. It is translated as CASMEQGVYGYTF.